These T cell receptor beta chains were read from a single sample in a study of T cells after yellow fever vaccination. In TCRdb, the 5' RACE reads were re-called with MiXCR into one record per CDR3 protein. The sample has some 500,000 distinct CDR3 sequences; about 13% are singletons. This specimen was PBMCs, taken on the day of the yellow fever booster vaccination. The receptor source for this set is a man younger than 45 who received the YFV17D yellow fever vaccine. Both conserved end residues are part of each CDR3. D genes are given only for firm matches. Some rows mark clone size as missing; the rest say once, few, many or name a class of expanded clone.

D: -; V: TRBV11-3; J: TRBJ2-1; size: many; CDR3: CASSPQHRSYNEQFF; DNA: TGTGCCAGCAGCCCCCAACACCGCTCCTACAATGAGCAGTTCTTC
D: -; V: TRBV6-2/TRBV6-3; J: TRBJ2-3; size: -; CDR3: CASSYEVKTLYF; DNA: TGTGCCAGCAGTTACGAAGTAAAAACGCTGTATTTT
D: -; V: TRBV2; J: TRBJ2-7; size: -; CDR3: CASRDPIMYEQYF; DNA: TGTGCCAGCAGGGATCCGATAATGTACGAGCAGTACTTC
D: TRBD2; V: TRBV5-1; J: TRBJ2-1; size: -; CDR3: CASSTPGTSGSLRQFF; DNA: TGCGCCAGCAGCACGCCTGGGACTAGCGGGAGTTTAAGGCAGTTCTTC
D: TRBD2; V: TRBV5-1; J: TRBJ2-1; size: -; CDR3: CASSRGGREANEQFF; DNA: TGCGCCAGCAGCCGGGGGGGGCGGGAGGCCAATGAGCAGTTCTTC
D: -; V: TRBV6-1; J: TRBJ2-5; size: few; CDR3: CASGQDRQETQYF; DNA: TGTGCCAGCGGGCAGGATAGACAAGAGACCCAGTACTTC
D: -; V: TRBV7-9; J: TRBJ1-1; size: few; CDR3: CASSPPVPEAFF; DNA: TGTGCCAGCAGCCCACCGGTTCCTGAAGCTTTCTTT
D: TRBD2; V: TRBV3-1; J: TRBJ2-1; size: few; CDR3: CASSQEDLGLATHNEQFF; DNA: TGTGCCAGCAGCCAAGAGGATTTGGGACTAGCTACCCACAATGAGCAGTTCTTC
D: TRBD2; V: TRBV27; J: TRBJ2-3; size: few; CDR3: CASSKGLAGVHTQYF; DNA: TGTGCCAGCAGCAAGGGACTAGCGGGAGTACATACGCAGTATTTT
D: -; V: TRBV4-3; J: TRBJ2-1; size: -; CDR3: CASSPYSASYNEQFF; DNA: TGCGCCAGCAGCCCGTATAGCGCCTCCTACAATGAGCAGTTCTTC
D: -; V: TRBV12-3/TRBV12-4; J: TRBJ2-4; size: few; CDR3: CASSLDPKGIQYF; DNA: TGTGCCAGCAGTTTAGACCCCAAGGGCATTCAGTACTTC
D: -; V: TRBV10-3; J: TRBJ1-1; size: few; CDR3: CAIGEGNTGTQNTEAFF; DNA: TGTGCCATCGGAGAAGGTAATACCGGGACACAGAACACTGAAGCTTTCTTT
D: TRBD2; V: TRBV12-3/TRBV12-4; J: TRBJ2-3; size: -; CDR3: CASSFQLAGGDTQYF; DNA: TGTGCCAGCAGTTTTCAACTAGCGGGAGGAGATACGCAGTATTTT
D: TRBD2; V: TRBV29-1; J: TRBJ2-5; size: -; CDR3: CSVEGSGGSEETQYF; DNA: TGCAGCGTTGAGGGTTCGGGAGGGAGCGAAGAGACCCAGTACTTC
D: TRBD2; V: TRBV5-1; J: TRBJ2-1; size: -; CDR3: CASTGGASYNEQFF; DNA: TGCGCCAGTACCGGGGGGGCCTCCTACAATGAGCAGTTCTTC
D: -; V: TRBV12-3/TRBV12-4; J: TRBJ1-4; size: many; CDR3: CASSLGGGNEKLFF; DNA: TGTGCCAGCAGTTTAGGGGGTGGGAACGAAAAACTGTTTTTT
D: TRBD2; V: TRBV9; J: TRBJ2-7; size: few; CDR3: CASSRGLAGGEQYF; DNA: TGTGCCAGCAGCCGGGGACTAGCGGGAGGAGAGCAGTACTTC
D: -; V: TRBV4-2; J: TRBJ2-3; size: -; CDR3: CASSQEVHRATQYF; DNA: TGTGCCAGCAGCCAAGAGGTCCACCGCGCTACGCAGTATTTT
D: -; V: TRBV5-1; J: TRBJ2-5; size: -; CDR3: CASSNNFGLETQYF; DNA: TGCGCCAGCAGCAATAATTTTGGGCTGGAGACCCAGTACTTC
D: -; V: TRBV2; J: TRBJ2-1; size: -; CDR3: CASSERRGSYNEQFF; DNA: TGTGCCAGCAGTGAACGGCGGGGCTCCTACAATGAGCAGTTCTTC
D: -; V: TRBV6-5; J: TRBJ1-5; size: few; CDR3: CASSYGTANQPQHF; DNA: TGTGCCAGCAGTTACGGGACGGCCAATCAGCCCCAGCATTTT
D: TRBD1; V: TRBV12-3/TRBV12-4; J: TRBJ1-1; size: -; CDR3: CASTQRQGPSNTEAFF; DNA: TGTGCCAGCACCCAACGACAGGGGCCAAGCAACACTGAAGCTTTCTTT
D: TRBD1; V: TRBV5-6; J: TRBJ1-2; size: -; CDR3: CASSPELGTGNLYGYTF; DNA: TGTGCCAGCAGCCCCGAGCTCGGGACAGGGAACCTCTATGGCTACACCTTC
D: TRBD2; V: TRBV7-2; J: TRBJ2-1; size: few; CDR3: CASSVSRTVGLVNEQFF; DNA: TGTGCCAGCAGCGTTTCCAGGACAGTGGGACTAGTTAATGAGCAGTTCTTC
D: TRBD2; V: TRBV29-1; J: TRBJ2-1; size: few; CDR3: CSVVAGVSSYNEQFF; DNA: TGCAGCGTTGTAGCGGGAGTCAGCTCCTACAATGAGCAGTTCTTC
D: TRBD1; V: TRBV20-1; J: TRBJ2-7; size: -; CDR3: CSVGWDRGYEQYF; DNA: TGCAGTGTTGGTTGGGACAGGGGTTACGAGCAGTACTTC
D: -; V: TRBV25-1; J: TRBJ2-7; size: -; CDR3: CASSDVYEQYF; DNA: TGTGCCAGCAGTGATGTCTACGAGCAGTACTTC
D: TRBD2; V: TRBV5-1; J: TRBJ2-3; size: few; CDR3: CASTGGGPDTQYF; DNA: TGCGCCAGCACTGGCGGGGGACCAGATACGCAGTATTTT
D: TRBD2; V: TRBV6-2/TRBV6-3; J: TRBJ2-1; size: few; CDR3: CASSYPRRRGTSGRKSSYNEQFF; DNA: TGTGCCAGCAGTTACCCCCGGAGGAGGGGGACTAGCGGGAGGAAGAGCTCCTACAATGAGCAGTTCTTC
D: -; V: TRBV5-1; J: TRBJ2-6; size: -; CDR3: CASSFPGAKTAEGSGANVLTF; DNA: TGCGCCAGCAGCTTCCCGGGAGCTAAAACAGCGGAGGGCTCTGGGGCCAACGTCCTGACTTTC
D: -; V: TRBV11-2; J: TRBJ2-3; size: -; CDR3: CASSSSPRAPTDTQYF; DNA: TGTGCCAGCAGCTCTTCCCCCCGGGCCCCCACAGATACGCAGTATTTT
D: -; V: TRBV6-2/TRBV6-3; J: TRBJ2-1; size: few; CDR3: CASSYSVRKSSYNEQFF; DNA: TGTGCCAGCAGTTACTCGGTACGGAAGAGCTCCTACAATGAGCAGTTCTTC
D: -; V: TRBV10-3; J: TRBJ2-7; size: few; CDR3: CAVTNLLSASSYEQYF; DNA: TGTGCCGTTACCAACCTCCTTAGCGCGAGCTCCTACGAGCAGTACTTC
D: TRBD2; V: TRBV10-3; J: TRBJ2-7; size: few; CDR3: CAISEGLAESYEQYF; DNA: TGTGCCATCAGTGAGGGACTAGCGGAGTCCTACGAGCAGTACTTC
D: -; V: TRBV10-2; J: TRBJ2-4; size: -; CDR3: CASSESWGGNIQYF; DNA: TGCGCCAGCAGTGAGTCGTGGGGTGGGAACATTCAGTACTTC
D: -; V: TRBV7-9; J: TRBJ1-1; size: -; CDR3: CASSLLGAHTEAFF; DNA: TGTGCCAGCAGCTTGTTAGGGGCCCACACTGAAGCTTTCTTT
D: -; V: TRBV20-1; J: TRBJ2-7; size: -; CDR3: CSARAGYEQYF; DNA: TGCAGTGCTAGAGCTGGGTACGAGCAGTACTTC
D: -; V: TRBV20-1; J: TRBJ1-6; size: few; CDR3: CSARAPGQANSPLHF; DNA: TGCAGTGCTAGAGCACCGGGACAAGCTAATTCACCCCTCCACTTT
D: TRBD2; V: TRBV20-1; J: TRBJ2-7; size: few; CDR3: CSARRTSGREQYF; DNA: TGCAGTGCTAGAAGGACTAGCGGGAGAGAGCAGTACTTC
D: TRBD1; V: TRBV20-1; J: TRBJ2-2; size: many; CDR3: CSARKGGGGTGELFF; DNA: TGCAGTGCTAGAAAAGGGGGCGGCGGCACCGGGGAGCTGTTTTTT
D: -; V: TRBV7-6; J: TRBJ2-3; size: -; CDR3: CATGALTTDTQYF; DNA: TGTGCCACTGGGGCTCTAACCACAGATACGCAGTATTTT
D: TRBD1; V: TRBV7-6; J: TRBJ2-7; size: few; CDR3: CASSLDGLGTASYEQYF; DNA: TGTGCCAGCAGCTTAGACGGGCTCGGGACAGCCTCCTACGAGCAGTACTTC
D: -; V: TRBV7-2; J: TRBJ2-7; size: -; CDR3: CASRSTVLSSYEQYF; DNA: TGTGCCAGCAGGTCGACAGTCCTGAGCTCCTACGAGCAGTACTTC
D: TRBD2; V: TRBV11-2; J: TRBJ2-1; size: few; CDR3: CASSPSQLAGRADDNEQFF; DNA: TGTGCCAGCAGCCCTAGCCAACTTGCCGGGAGGGCCGACGACAATGAGCAGTTCTTC
D: TRBD2; V: TRBV3-1; J: TRBJ2-3; size: -; CDR3: CASSPLAGGPRDTQYF; DNA: TGTGCCAGCAGCCCTCTAGCGGGAGGGCCAAGGGATACGCAGTATTTT
D: -; V: TRBV5-4; J: TRBJ2-3; size: -; CDR3: CASSLGGLLTDTQYF; DNA: TGTGCCAGCAGCTTGGGGGGACTGCTCACAGATACGCAGTATTTT
D: -; V: TRBV29-1; J: TRBJ1-1; size: -; CDR3: CSVQGGNTEAFF; DNA: TGCAGCGTACAGGGTGGGAACACTGAAGCTTTCTTT
D: TRBD1; V: TRBV20-1; J: TRBJ1-6; size: few; CDR3: CSATPGGNSPLHF; DNA: TGCAGTGCCACCCCAGGGGGCAATTCACCCCTCCACTTT
D: -; V: TRBV20-1; J: TRBJ2-1; size: -; CDR3: CSARKPGDRGNEQFF; DNA: TGCAGTGCTAGGAAACCGGGAGATCGGGGGAATGAGCAGTTCTTC
D: TRBD2; V: TRBV5-1; J: TRBJ2-4; size: -; CDR3: CASSLGGRAGENIQYF; DNA: TGCGCCAGCAGCTTGGGCGGGAGGGCTGGCGAAAACATTCAGTACTTC
D: TRBD1; V: TRBV5-1; J: TRBJ1-1; size: many; CDR3: CASTRTGTLGNTEAFF; DNA: TGCGCCAGCACCCGGACAGGAACCCTGGGGAACACTGAAGCTTTCTTT
D: -; V: TRBV20-1; J: TRBJ1-4; size: few; CDR3: CSAKLWGEVTNEKLFF; DNA: TGCAGTGCTAAGCTGTGGGGGGAGGTAACTAATGAAAAACTGTTTTTT
D: TRBD2; V: TRBV30; J: TRBJ2-2; size: -; CDR3: CAWSRTSAHTGELFF; DNA: TGTGCCTGGAGTCGGACTAGCGCCCACACCGGGGAGCTGTTTTTT
D: TRBD2; V: TRBV30; J: TRBJ2-7; size: few; CDR3: CAWSWVAGGDEQYF; DNA: TGTGCCTGGAGTTGGGTAGCGGGAGGAGACGAGCAGTACTTC
D: -; V: TRBV5-1; J: TRBJ2-2; size: -; CDR3: CASSRRETGELFF; DNA: TGCGCCAGCAGTAGGAGGGAGACCGGGGAGCTGTTTTTT
D: -; V: TRBV20-1; J: TRBJ1-2; size: few; CDR3: CSAGAADYGYTF; DNA: TGCAGTGCCGGTGCGGCCGACTATGGCTACACCTTC
D: TRBD1; V: TRBV4-2; J: TRBJ2-7; size: -; CDR3: CASSQEYGQGSYEQYF; DNA: TGTGCCAGCAGCCAAGAATATGGACAGGGCTCCTACGAGCAGTACTTC
D: -; V: TRBV7-2; J: TRBJ1-1; size: -; CDR3: CASSLGFASMNTEAFF; DNA: TGTGCCAGCAGCTTAGGGTTCGCCAGTATGAACACTGAAGCTTTCTTT